This T cell receptor (beta chain) emerged from a study of T cells in Graves' hyperthyroidism and ophthalmopathy. Points from the study as a whole: In the blood, most expanded thyroid clonotypes above 0.001 appeared as well.

CDR3 size: 14 residues. The J segment lost 5 bases and the V segment lost 6 bases, leaving 4 bases of the junction unmatched. Amplification of TCR beta CDR3 regions used RNA as the template. HTBI primers were the set used in a first-round RT-PCR of the TCR CDR3. TCRdb ran MiXCR on the multiplex PCR reads and lists one entry per CDR3 protein. The data hold more than 550,000 distinct CDR3 sequences, with about 45% observed a single time. Turning to this clonotype: The antigen remains unidentified.

The sequencing input was peripheral blood or thyroid tissue (not recorded which). The chain recombines TRBV12-3 or TRBV12-4 with TRBJ2-5; 12 nucleotides match TRBD1. The receptor comes from an adult man with Graves' disease, either hyperthyroidism or ophthalmopathy (not recorded which). The CDR3 DNA reads TGTGCCAGCAGGGGACAGGGGGCAGGGGAGACCCAGTACTTC. It translates to CASRGQGAGETQYF.